Listed below are T cell receptor beta chains from one sample, sequenced in a study of human T cells and chemical hapten exposure. Via MiXCR, TCRdb re-called the RACE reads, giving one row per CDR3 protein. The table lists a few hundred thousand distinct CDR3 sequences, 4.5% to 7% of them singletons. Material: whole blood, obtained in connection with sensitization to the hapten diphenylcyclopropenone (DPC). The receptors stem from a woman aged 18-29 years with alopecia areata. Some clones in this sample may be carry-over from other donors' samples. Each CDR3 is given with its conserved first and last residue. D genes are given only for firm matches. Clone size is shown for a subset of rows, as once, few, many or a class of expanded clone.

CDR3aa: CASSYIARGSEKLFF; CDR3nt: TGTGCCAGCAGTTACATTGCCCGGGGTAGTGAAAAACTGTTTTTT; j_gene: TRBJ1-4; v_gene: TRBV6-5; abundance: many; d_gene: -
CDR3aa: CASSRGGPGTGELFF; CDR3nt: TGTGCCAGCAGCCGCGGTGGACCCGGCACCGGGGAGCTGTTTTTT; j_gene: TRBJ2-2; v_gene: TRBV3-1; abundance: few; d_gene: -
CDR3aa: CSVAWGTSTDTQYF; CDR3nt: TGCAGCGTTGCTTGGGGGACTAGCACAGATACGCAGTATTTT; j_gene: TRBJ2-3; v_gene: TRBV29-1; abundance: -; d_gene: -
CDR3aa: CSARIVRGDSYEQYF; CDR3nt: TGCAGTGCTAGAATCGTCCGGGGGGACTCCTACGAGCAGTACTTC; j_gene: TRBJ2-7; v_gene: TRBV20-1; abundance: -; d_gene: TRBD2
CDR3aa: CATLAGNSYEQYF; CDR3nt: TGTGCCACGCTGGCTGGAAACTCCTACGAGCAGTACTTC; j_gene: TRBJ2-7; v_gene: TRBV28; abundance: few; d_gene: -
CDR3aa: CASSLVAADTQYF; CDR3nt: TGTGCCAGCAGCTTAGTTGCCGCAGATACGCAGTATTTT; j_gene: TRBJ2-3; v_gene: TRBV7-6; abundance: many; d_gene: -
CDR3aa: CASILEEGTEAFF; CDR3nt: TGTGCCAGCATACTGGAGGAGGGCACTGAAGCTTTCTTT; j_gene: TRBJ1-1; v_gene: TRBV6-2/TRBV6-3; abundance: many; d_gene: -
CDR3aa: CASSSGSGYSTDTQYF; CDR3nt: TGTGCCAGCAGCTCGGGTAGCGGCTATAGCACAGATACGCAGTATTTT; j_gene: TRBJ2-3; v_gene: TRBV12-3/TRBV12-4; abundance: few; d_gene: -
CDR3aa: CASTWDGSMNTEAFF; CDR3nt: TGCGCCAGCACCTGGGACGGGAGTATGAACACTGAAGCTTTCTTT; j_gene: TRBJ1-1; v_gene: TRBV5-1; abundance: few; d_gene: -
CDR3aa: CASSTHDRDAQYF; CDR3nt: TGTGCCAGCAGCACACATGACAGGGATGCCCAGTACTTC; j_gene: TRBJ2-5; v_gene: TRBV7-9; abundance: few; d_gene: TRBD1
CDR3aa: CASSPSSQNSNQPQHF; CDR3nt: TGTGCCAGCTCACCATCAAGCCAGAATAGCAATCAGCCCCAGCATTTT; j_gene: TRBJ1-5; v_gene: TRBV18; abundance: few; d_gene: -
CDR3aa: CASSENWDRANYGYTF; CDR3nt: TGTGCCAGCAGTGAAAATTGGGACAGAGCTAACTATGGCTACACCTTC; j_gene: TRBJ1-2; v_gene: TRBV25-1; abundance: -; d_gene: TRBD1
CDR3aa: CASGRDLAGNTIYF; CDR3nt: TGTGCTAGTGGTCGGGACCTTGCTGGAAACACCATATATTTT; j_gene: TRBJ1-3; v_gene: TRBV12-5; abundance: -; d_gene: -
CDR3aa: CASSSALGAYEQYF; CDR3nt: TGTGCCAGCAGCTCTGCCCTAGGAGCCTACGAGCAGTACTTC; j_gene: TRBJ2-7; v_gene: TRBV6-5; abundance: -; d_gene: -
CDR3aa: CSAVTGGRYGYTF; CDR3nt: TGCAGTGCGGTTACAGGGGGCCGCTATGGCTACACCTTC; j_gene: TRBJ1-2; v_gene: TRBV20-1; abundance: -; d_gene: TRBD1
CDR3aa: CASSQSSYEQYF; CDR3nt: TGCGCCAGCAGCCAGAGCTCCTACGAGCAGTACTTC; j_gene: TRBJ2-7; v_gene: TRBV5-1; abundance: few; d_gene: -
CDR3aa: CASSNQGQGGEAFF; CDR3nt: TGTGCCAGCAGTAACCAAGGACAGGGAGGTGAAGCTTTCTTT; j_gene: TRBJ1-1; v_gene: TRBV6-5; abundance: many; d_gene: TRBD1
CDR3aa: CASSYVAGSRETQYF; CDR3nt: TGTGCCAGCAGTTACGTAGCGGGGAGCAGAGAGACCCAGTACTTC; j_gene: TRBJ2-5; v_gene: TRBV6-2/TRBV6-3; abundance: many; d_gene: TRBD2
CDR3aa: CASSQGADTQYF; CDR3nt: TGTGCCAGCAGCCAGGGGGCAGATACGCAGTATTTT; j_gene: TRBJ2-3; v_gene: TRBV7-9; abundance: many; d_gene: TRBD1
CDR3aa: CASRARGVTGNTIYF; CDR3nt: TGTGCCAGCAGGGCCCGGGGGGTAACTGGAAACACCATATATTTT; j_gene: TRBJ1-3; v_gene: TRBV7-2; abundance: -; d_gene: -
CDR3aa: CASSSHQDSNQPQHF; CDR3nt: TGTGCCAGCAGCTCCCATCAGGATAGCAATCAGCCCCAGCATTTT; j_gene: TRBJ1-5; v_gene: TRBV7-2; abundance: many; d_gene: -
CDR3aa: CSVSSSYNEQFF; CDR3nt: TGCAGCGTTTCGAGCTCCTACAATGAGCAGTTCTTC; j_gene: TRBJ2-1; v_gene: TRBV29-1; abundance: many; d_gene: -
CDR3aa: CASSLGGVAEKLFF; CDR3nt: TGTGCCAGCAGTTTGGGAGGGGTTGCTGAAAAACTGTTTTTT; j_gene: TRBJ1-4; v_gene: TRBV6-5; abundance: -; d_gene: -
CDR3aa: CSARALGPYNSPLHF; CDR3nt: TGCAGTGCTCGGGCCCTCGGGCCCTATAATTCACCCCTCCACTTT; j_gene: TRBJ1-6; v_gene: TRBV20-1; abundance: few; d_gene: -
CDR3aa: CASSPNRGIHTQYF; CDR3nt: TGTGCCAGCTCACCAAACAGGGGGATCCATACGCAGTATTTT; j_gene: TRBJ2-3; v_gene: TRBV18; abundance: many; d_gene: TRBD1
CDR3aa: CAISEGQAVNIQYF; CDR3nt: TGTGCCATCAGTGAAGGACAGGCGGTCAACATTCAGTACTTC; j_gene: TRBJ2-4; v_gene: TRBV10-3; abundance: many; d_gene: TRBD1
CDR3aa: CASSLSIIDEAFF; CDR3nt: TGTGCCAGCAGTTTATCGATCATAGACGAAGCTTTCTTT; j_gene: TRBJ1-1; v_gene: TRBV27; abundance: many; d_gene: -
CDR3aa: CASKGIRVPTSNEKLFF; CDR3nt: TGTGCCAGTAAGGGGATCAGGGTCCCCACCTCGAATGAAAAACTGTTTTTT; j_gene: TRBJ1-4; v_gene: TRBV19; abundance: many; d_gene: -
CDR3aa: CASSSGLAGPVAGELFF; CDR3nt: TGTGCCAGCAGCTCGGGACTAGCGGGACCGGTTGCCGGGGAGCTGTTTTTT; j_gene: TRBJ2-2; v_gene: TRBV21-1; abundance: -; d_gene: -
CDR3aa: CASSLLDRGLADTQYF; CDR3nt: TGTGCCAGCAGTCTTCTAGACAGGGGGCTGGCAGATACGCAGTATTTT; j_gene: TRBJ2-3; v_gene: TRBV6-1; abundance: -; d_gene: TRBD1
CDR3aa: CASSQGFYNSPLHF; CDR3nt: TGTGCCAGCAGCCAGGGATTTTATAATTCACCCCTCCACTTT; j_gene: TRBJ1-6; v_gene: TRBV3-1; abundance: few; d_gene: -
CDR3aa: CASSEPPQETQYF; CDR3nt: TGTGCCAGCAGTGAACCCCCACAAGAGACCCAGTACTTC; j_gene: TRBJ2-5; v_gene: TRBV25-1; abundance: few; d_gene: -
CDR3aa: CASSYSSRGEMNIQYF; CDR3nt: TGTGCCAGCAGTTACTCGAGCAGGGGGGAGATGAACATTCAGTACTTC; j_gene: TRBJ2-4; v_gene: TRBV6-2/TRBV6-3; abundance: -; d_gene: -
CDR3aa: CASMGEQETQYF; CDR3nt: TGTGCCAGCATGGGGGAACAAGAGACCCAGTACTTC; j_gene: TRBJ2-5; v_gene: TRBV27; abundance: many; d_gene: -
CDR3aa: CASSPRTVGEQYF; CDR3nt: TGTGCCAGCAGTCCCCGGACAGTAGGCGAGCAGTACTTC; j_gene: TRBJ2-7; v_gene: TRBV9; abundance: few; d_gene: -
CDR3aa: CASGLSDTQYF; CDR3nt: TGTGCTAGTGGTTTGTCAGATACGCAGTATTTT; j_gene: TRBJ2-3; v_gene: TRBV12-5; abundance: few; d_gene: -
CDR3aa: CASILDRATDTQYF; CDR3nt: TGTGCCAGCATCTTGGACAGGGCGACAGATACGCAGTATTTT; j_gene: TRBJ2-3; v_gene: TRBV12-3/TRBV12-4; abundance: many; d_gene: TRBD1
CDR3aa: CASSQGIPSGNTIYF; CDR3nt: TGCGCCAGCAGCCAAGGAATCCCTTCCGGAAACACCATATATTTT; j_gene: TRBJ1-3; v_gene: TRBV4-3; abundance: -; d_gene: -
CDR3aa: CASSYSPPGVPDTQYF; CDR3nt: TGTGCCAGCAGTTACTCTCCTCCAGGGGTCCCAGATACGCAGTATTTT; j_gene: TRBJ2-3; v_gene: TRBV6-5; abundance: many; d_gene: -
CDR3aa: CSARGGLAGNSYEQYF; CDR3nt: TGCAGTGCTAGAGGGGGACTAGCGGGGAACTCTTACGAGCAGTACTTC; j_gene: TRBJ2-7; v_gene: TRBV20-1; abundance: -; d_gene: TRBD2
CDR3aa: CASSQDLGTGGTF; CDR3nt: TGTGCCAGCAGCCAAGACCTTGGCACAGGGGGCACCTTC; j_gene: TRBJ1-2; v_gene: TRBV4-2; abundance: many; d_gene: TRBD1
CDR3aa: CASKNEVITGELFF; CDR3nt: TGTGCCAGTAAGAACGAGGTGATCACCGGGGAGCTGTTTTTT; j_gene: TRBJ2-2; v_gene: TRBV19; abundance: many; d_gene: -
CDR3aa: CSAPTSGNEQFF; CDR3nt: TGCAGTGCTCCCACCTCGGGCAATGAGCAGTTCTTC; j_gene: TRBJ2-1; v_gene: TRBV20-1; abundance: -; d_gene: -